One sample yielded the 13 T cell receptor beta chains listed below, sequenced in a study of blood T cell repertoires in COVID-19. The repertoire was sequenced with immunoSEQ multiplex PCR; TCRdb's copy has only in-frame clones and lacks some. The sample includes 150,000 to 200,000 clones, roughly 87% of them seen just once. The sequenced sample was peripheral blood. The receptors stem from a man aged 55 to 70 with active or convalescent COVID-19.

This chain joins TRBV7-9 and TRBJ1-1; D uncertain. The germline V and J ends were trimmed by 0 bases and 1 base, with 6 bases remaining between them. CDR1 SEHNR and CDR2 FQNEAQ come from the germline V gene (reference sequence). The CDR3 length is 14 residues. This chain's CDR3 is CASSLAGRNTEAFF. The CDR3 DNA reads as TGTGCCAGCAGCTTAGCAGGGAGGAACACTGAAGCTTTCTTT.

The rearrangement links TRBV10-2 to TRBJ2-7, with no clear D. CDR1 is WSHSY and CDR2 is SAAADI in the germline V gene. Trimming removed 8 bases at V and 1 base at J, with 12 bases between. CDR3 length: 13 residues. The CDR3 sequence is CASQKTPSYEQYF. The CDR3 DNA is TGCGCCAGCCAGAAGACACCTTCCTACGAGCAGTACTTC.

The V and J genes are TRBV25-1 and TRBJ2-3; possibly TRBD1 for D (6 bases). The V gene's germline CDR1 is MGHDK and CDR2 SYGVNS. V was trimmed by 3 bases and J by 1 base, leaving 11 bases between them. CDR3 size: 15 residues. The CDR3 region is CASSDFNRGTDTQYF. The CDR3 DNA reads TGTGCCAGCAGTGACTTCAACAGGGGCACAGATACGCAGTATTTT.

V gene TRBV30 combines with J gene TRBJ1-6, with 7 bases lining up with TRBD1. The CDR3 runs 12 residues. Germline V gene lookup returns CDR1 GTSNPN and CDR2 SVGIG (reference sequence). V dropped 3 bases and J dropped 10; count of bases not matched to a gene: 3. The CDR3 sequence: CAWSGTASPLHF. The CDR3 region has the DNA TGTGCCTGGAGCGGGACAGCCTCACCCCTCCACTTT.

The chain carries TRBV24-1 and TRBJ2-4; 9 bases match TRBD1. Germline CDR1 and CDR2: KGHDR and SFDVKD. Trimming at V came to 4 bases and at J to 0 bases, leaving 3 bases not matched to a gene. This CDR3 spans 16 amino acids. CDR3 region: CATSEGTGIAKNIQYF. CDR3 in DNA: TGTGCCACCAGTGAAGGGACAGGGATAGCCAAAAACATTCAGTACTTC.

The CDR3 loop is CASSKAQSELFF. The CDR3 region has the DNA TGTGCCAGCAGCAAAGCTCAGTCAGAGCTGTTTTTT. The chain employs TRBV21-1 and TRBJ2-2; TRBD1 is the table's D call, not checked against the DNA. TRBV21-1 has pseudogene status. The CDR3 length is 12 residues.

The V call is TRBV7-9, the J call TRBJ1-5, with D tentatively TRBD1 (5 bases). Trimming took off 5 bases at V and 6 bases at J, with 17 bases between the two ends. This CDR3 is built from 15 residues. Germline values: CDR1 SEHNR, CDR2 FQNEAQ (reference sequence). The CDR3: CASSAANVGRQPQHF. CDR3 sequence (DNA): TGTGCCAGCAGCGCCGCAAACGTGGGGCGTCAGCCCCAGCATTTT.

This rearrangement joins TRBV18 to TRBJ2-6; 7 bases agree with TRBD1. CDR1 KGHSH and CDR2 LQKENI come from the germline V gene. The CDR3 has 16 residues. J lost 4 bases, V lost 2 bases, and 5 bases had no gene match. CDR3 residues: CASSPVQGTGANVLTF. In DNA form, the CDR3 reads TGTGCCAGCTCACCAGTACAGGGGACGGGGGCCAACGTCCTGACTTTC.

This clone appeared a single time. DNA for the CDR3: TGCGCCCGAATCCGGGGACTCCGAGACCAAAACATTCAGTACTTC. Its protein product is CARIRGLRDQNIQYF. This chain links TRBV5-1 with TRBJ2-4; D may be TRBD2 (6 bases). V was trimmed by 10 bases and J by 5 bases, leaving 22 bases between them. The germline V gene encodes CDR1 SGHRS and CDR2 YFSETQ. The CDR3 is made up of 15 amino acids. Filled out from reference TRBV5-1 and TRBJ2-4, the complete variable domain reads KAGVTQTPRYLIKTRGQQVTLSCSPISGHRSVSWYQQTPGQGLQFLFEYFSETQRNKGNFPGRFSGRQFSNSRSEMNVSTLELGDSALYLCARIRGLRDQNIQYFGAGTRLSVL.

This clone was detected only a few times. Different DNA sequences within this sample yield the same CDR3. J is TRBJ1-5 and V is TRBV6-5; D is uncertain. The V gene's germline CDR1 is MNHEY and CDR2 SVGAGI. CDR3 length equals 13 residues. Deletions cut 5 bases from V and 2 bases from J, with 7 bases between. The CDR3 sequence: CASSTRGNQPQHF. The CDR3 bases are TGTGCCAGCAGTACCCGGGGCAATCAGCCCCAGCATTTT.

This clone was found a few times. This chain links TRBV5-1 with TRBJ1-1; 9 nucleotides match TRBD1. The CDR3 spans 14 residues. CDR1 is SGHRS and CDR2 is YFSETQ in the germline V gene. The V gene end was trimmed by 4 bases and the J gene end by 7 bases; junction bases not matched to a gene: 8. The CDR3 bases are TGCGCCAGCAGCGCTGGACAGGGGTTTGATGAAGCTTTCTTT. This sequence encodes CASSAGQGFDEAFF.

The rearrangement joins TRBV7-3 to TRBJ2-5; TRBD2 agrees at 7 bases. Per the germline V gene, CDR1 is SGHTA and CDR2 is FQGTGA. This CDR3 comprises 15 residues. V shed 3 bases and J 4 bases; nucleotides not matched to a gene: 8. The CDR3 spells CASSFAGDPRETQYF. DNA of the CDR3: TGTGCCAGCAGCTTTGCGGGGGACCCGCGAGAGACCCAGTACTTC. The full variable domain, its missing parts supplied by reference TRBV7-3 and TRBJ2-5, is GAGVSQTPSNKVTEKGKYVELRCDPISGHTALYWYRQSLGQGPEFLIYFQGTGAADDSGLPNDRFFAVRPEGSVSTLKIQRTERGDSAVYLCASSFAGDPRETQYFGPGTRLLVL.

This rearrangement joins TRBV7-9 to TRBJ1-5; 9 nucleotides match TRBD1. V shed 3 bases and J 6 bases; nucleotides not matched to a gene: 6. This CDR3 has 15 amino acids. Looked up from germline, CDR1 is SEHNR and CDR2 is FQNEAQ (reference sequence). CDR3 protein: CASSFGQGRGQPQHF. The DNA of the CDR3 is TGTGCCAGCAGCTTTGGACAGGGGAGGGGTCAGCCCCAGCATTTT.